The rows below give T cell receptor beta chains drawn from one sample of a study of PD-1 blockade in classical Hodgkin lymphoma. TCRdb keeps only in-frame clones here, not all; method: immunoSEQ multiplex PCR. Altogether 17,000 or so clones are present, approximately 72% being singletons, with the ten largest covering 3.5% to 5%. The source was peripheral blood mononuclear cells (PBMCs), collected at baseline. Every receptor here comes from a human donor with classical Hodgkin lymphoma. The CDR3 runs from the conserved cysteine through the conserved F or W. The D gene is left open where the match is weak. Clone size is given for some rows only: seen once, a few or many times, or a class if the clone is expanded.

d_call | j_call | v_call | clone_size | cdr3_aa | cdr3_nt
NA | TRBJ2-7 | TRBV6-1 | few | CASSEMKGWSYEQYF | TGTGCCAGCAGTGAAATGAAGGGTTGGTCCTACGAGCAGTACTTC
NA | TRBJ1-1 | TRBV19 | NA | CASSTEGTGEAFF | TGTGCCAGTAGTACCGAGGGAACGGGGGAAGCTTTCTTT
NA | TRBJ2-7 | TRBV28 | few | CASSDSTLEQYF | TGTGCCAGCAGTGACAGTACCCTGGAGCAGTACTTC
TRBD1 | TRBJ1-2 | TRBV6-5 | once | CASSRQGLGGYTF | TGTGCCAGCAGTCGACAGGGTTTGGGTGGCTACACCTTC
NA | TRBJ1-1 | TRBV4-1 | few | CASSQEGGRQRKTEAFF | TGCGCCAGCAGCCAGGAGGGTGGCAGGCAGAGGAAAACTGAAGCTTTCTTT
NA | TRBJ2-7 | TRBV5-6 | NA | CASSPRQGSEQYF | TGTGCCAGCAGCCCCCGTCAGGGATCCGAGCAGTACTTC
TRBD2 | TRBJ2-3 | TRBV29-1 | NA | CSVGRREGPTDTQYF | TGCAGCGTTGGAAGGCGGGAGGGCCCGACAGATACGCAGTATTTT
TRBD2 | TRBJ2-7 | TRBV9 | NA | CASSAGLADSYEQYF | TGTGCCAGCAGCGCGGGACTAGCGGATTCCTACGAGCAGTACTTC
TRBD1 | TRBJ2-3 | TRBV2 | NA | CASTVSGTGRGDTQYF | TGTGCCAGCACAGTCTCAGGGACAGGGAGGGGAGATACGCAGTATTTT
NA | TRBJ2-1 | TRBV15 | once | CATSRDPGLVYNEQFF | TGTGCCACCAGCAGAGATCCGGGACTCGTGTACAATGAGCAGTTCTTC
TRBD1 | TRBJ1-2 | TRBV2 | NA | CASSMAGTGGYTF | TGTGCCAGCAGTATGGCAGGGACAGGCGGCTACACCTTC
TRBD1 | TRBJ1-2 | TRBV7-9 | few | CASSPRDRGNGYGYTF | TGTGCCAGCAGCCCCCGGGACAGGGGGAATGGCTATGGCTACACCTTC
TRBD1 | TRBJ1-6 | TRBV30 | medium-sized | CACTKRTGFNSPLHF | TGTGCCTGCACCAAACGGACAGGGTTTAATTCACCCCTCCACTTT
NA | TRBJ2-7 | TRBV2 | NA | CASSEGVLSSYEQYF | TGTGCCAGCAGTGAGGGGGTGTTGAGCTCCTACGAGCAGTACTTC
NA | TRBJ2-2 | TRBV7-2 | once | CASSPLTGNTGELFF | TGTGCCAGCAGCCCCCTAACAGGGAACACCGGGGAGCTGTTTTTT
NA | TRBJ2-7 | TRBV2 | NA | CASSEALPGGREQYF | TGTGCCAGCAGTGAAGCGCTTCCGGGGGGCCGCGAGCAGTACTTC
NA | TRBJ2-3 | TRBV30 | NA | CAWSASGVYTQYF | TGTGCCTGGAGTGCGAGTGGAGTTTATACGCAGTATTTT
NA | TRBJ1-1 | TRBV27 | NA | CASSFGLDTEAFF | TGTGCCAGCAGTTTTGGGCTAGACACTGAAGCTTTCTTT
NA | TRBJ1-2 | TRBV19 | NA | CASRKHTHYGYTF | TGTGCCAGTAGGAAACACACTCACTATGGCTACACCTTC
NA | TRBJ2-7 | TRBV28 | NA | CASSTGLGEQYF | TGTGCCAGCAGTACAGGGTTAGGGGAGCAGTACTTC
NA | TRBJ1-1 | TRBV5-1 | NA | CASSGGSTEAFF | TGCGCCAGCAGCGGTGGGAGCACTGAAGCTTTCTTT
NA | TRBJ2-3 | TRBV19 | NA | CASSRGAGTDTQYF | TGTGCCAGTAGCAGGGGGGCAGGCACAGATACGCAGTATTTT
NA | TRBJ2-7 | TRBV4-3 | NA | CASSQGVTYEQYF | TGCGCCAGCAGCCAAGGGGTTACCTACGAGCAGTACTTC
TRBD1 | TRBJ1-2 | TRBV28 | few | CASSPDRYYGYTF | TGTGCCAGCAGTCCGGACAGGTACTATGGCTACACCTTC
TRBD1 | TRBJ2-7 | TRBV7-9 | NA | CASSSPLGDRGSYEQYF | TGTGCCAGCAGCTCCCCTCTCGGTGACAGGGGCTCCTACGAGCAGTACTTC
TRBD1 | TRBJ2-3 | TRBV6-1 | once | CASSEGTGYGTDTQYF | TGTGCCAGCAGTGAAGGGACAGGGTATGGCACAGATACGCAGTATTTT
NA | TRBJ1-3 | TRBV5-4 | NA | CASSGGGRSGNTIYF | TGTGCCAGCAGCGGGGGCGGAAGATCTGGAAACACCATATATTTT
NA | TRBJ2-7 | TRBV7-9 | NA | CASRSGLRDEQYF | TGTGCCAGCAGATCGGGTCTAAGGGACGAGCAGTACTTC
TRBD1 | TRBJ2-7 | TRBV19 | NA | CASSMPRTGGAGYEQYF | TGTGCCAGTAGTATGCCTCGAACAGGGGGCGCGGGCTACGAGCAGTACTTC
TRBD1 | TRBJ1-6 | TRBV18 | NA | CASSPGQGNSPLHF | TGTGCCAGCTCACCAGGACAGGGTAATTCACCCCTCCACTTT
NA | TRBJ1-1 | TRBV29-1 | NA | CSVTGGQRAFF | TGCAGCGTCACCGGGGGGCAGAGGGCTTTCTTT
TRBD2 | TRBJ2-7 | TRBV19 | NA | CASAPTSGSYEQYF | TGTGCCAGTGCCCCGACTAGCGGGAGCTACGAGCAGTACTTC
NA | TRBJ1-1 | TRBV9 | NA | CASSVGPDRGTEAFF | TGTGCCAGCAGCGTAGGCCCGGACAGAGGAACTGAAGCTTTCTTT
NA | TRBJ2-1 | TRBV7-2 | NA | CASSLVYNEQFF | TGTGCCAGCAGCTTAGTTTACAATGAGCAGTTCTTC
TRBD1 | TRBJ1-4 | TRBV28 | NA | CASSPSGTGGEKLFF | TGTGCCAGCAGTCCCTCCGGGACAGGGGGTGAAAAACTGTTTTTT
NA | TRBJ2-5 | TRBV5-5 | NA | CASSEITPLGETQYF | TGTGCCAGCAGCGAAATTACACCCCTCGGAGAGACCCAGTACTTC
NA | TRBJ2-6 | TRBV7-9 | NA | CASSLDGRSGANVLTF | TGTGCCAGCAGCTTAGACGGAAGGTCTGGGGCCAACGTCCTGACTTTC
TRBD1 | TRBJ2-7 | TRBV10-3 | NA | CGGDRAYEQYF | TGTGGGGGGGACAGGGCCTACGAGCAGTACTTC
NA | TRBJ2-1 | TRBV10-2 | few | CASSSQSGLSPFF | TGCGCCAGCAGTAGTCAGTCGGGTCTAAGCCCGTTCTTC
NA | TRBJ1-2 | TRBV6-5 | once | CASSYLEGGGYTF | TGTGCCAGCAGTTATCTCGAGGGTGGCGGCTACACCTTC
NA | TRBJ2-2 | TRBV6-5 | NA | CASTPGLEELFF | TGTGCCAGCACCCCAGGTCTCGAGGAGCTGTTTTTT
NA | TRBJ2-7 | TRBV7-9 | NA | CASSHGSEQYF | TGTGCCAGCAGCCACGGGTCCGAGCAGTACTTC
TRBD2 | TRBJ2-2 | TRBV27 | NA | CASSLAGGYTGELFF | TGTGCCAGCAGTTTAGCGGGGGGGTACACCGGGGAGCTGTTTTTT
NA | TRBJ1-2 | TRBV2 | NA | CASSEDSRGLGYGYTF | TGTGCCAGCAGTGAAGACTCTAGAGGGCTTGGCTATGGCTACACCTTC
NA | TRBJ1-1 | TRBV10-3 | NA | CAISNGMNTEAFF | TGTGCCATCAGCAACGGTATGAACACTGAAGCTTTCTTT
NA | TRBJ2-7 | TRBV6-5 | NA | CASKTRYEQYF | TGTGCCAGCAAAACGAGGTACGAGCAGTACTTC
NA | TRBJ1-1 | TRBV4-2 | NA | CASSQASRGEREAFF | TGTGCCAGCAGCCAAGCTAGCAGGGGTGAAAGAGAAGCTTTCTTT
TRBD1 | TRBJ1-2 | TRBV19 | NA | CASSWGQGDGYTF | TGTGCCAGTTCCTGGGGACAGGGGGATGGCTACACCTTC
NA | TRBJ1-5 | TRBV28 | NA | CASSLNLNQPQHF | TGTGCCAGCAGTTTAAACCTTAATCAGCCCCAGCATTTT
TRBD1 | TRBJ1-1 | TRBV6-5 | NA | CASRVQGGTEAFF | TGTGCCAGCAGGGTACAGGGGGGCACTGAAGCTTTCTTT
NA | TRBJ1-1 | TRBV5-6 | NA | CASSLVAVRDEAFF | TGTGCCAGCAGCTTGGTAGCGGTCAGGGATGAAGCTTTCTTT
TRBD2 | TRBJ2-7 | TRBV11-2 | NA | CASSLVSGGSYEQYF | TGTGCCAGCAGCTTAGTGAGCGGGGGCTCCTACGAGCAGTACTTC
TRBD1 | TRBJ1-2 | TRBV7-2 | NA | CASSLVGQGLDYTF | TGTGCCAGCAGCTTAGTAGGACAGGGTCTGGACTACACCTTC
NA | TRBJ1-2 | TRBV6-5 | NA | CASSYQAEGYGYTF | TGTGCCAGCAGTTACCAGGCAGAAGGCTATGGCTACACCTTC